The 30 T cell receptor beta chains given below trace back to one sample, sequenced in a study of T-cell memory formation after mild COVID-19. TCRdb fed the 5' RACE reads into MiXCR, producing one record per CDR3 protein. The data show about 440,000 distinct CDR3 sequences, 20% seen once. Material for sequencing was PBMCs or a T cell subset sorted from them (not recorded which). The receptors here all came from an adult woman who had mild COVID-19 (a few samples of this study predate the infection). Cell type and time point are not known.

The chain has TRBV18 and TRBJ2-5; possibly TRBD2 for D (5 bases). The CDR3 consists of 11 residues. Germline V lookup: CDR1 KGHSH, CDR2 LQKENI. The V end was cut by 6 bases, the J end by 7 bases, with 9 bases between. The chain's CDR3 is CASSIRGTQYF. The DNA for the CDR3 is TGTGCCAGCTCTATCCGGGGGACCCAGTACTTC.

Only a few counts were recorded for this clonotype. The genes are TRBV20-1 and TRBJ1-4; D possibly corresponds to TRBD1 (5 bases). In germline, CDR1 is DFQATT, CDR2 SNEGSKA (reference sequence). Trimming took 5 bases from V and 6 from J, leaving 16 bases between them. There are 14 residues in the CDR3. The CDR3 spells CSARRQLFDEKLFF. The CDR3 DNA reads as TGCAGTGCTCGGAGACAGCTATTTGATGAAAAACTGTTTTTT.

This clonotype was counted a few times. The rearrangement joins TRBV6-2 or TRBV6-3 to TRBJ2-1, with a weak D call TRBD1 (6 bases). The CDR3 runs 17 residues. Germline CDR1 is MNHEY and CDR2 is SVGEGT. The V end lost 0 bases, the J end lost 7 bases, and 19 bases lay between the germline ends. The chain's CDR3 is CASSYSPTGSLQNEQFF. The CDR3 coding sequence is TGTGCCAGCAGTTACTCACCCACAGGGAGTCTTCAAAATGAGCAGTTCTTC.

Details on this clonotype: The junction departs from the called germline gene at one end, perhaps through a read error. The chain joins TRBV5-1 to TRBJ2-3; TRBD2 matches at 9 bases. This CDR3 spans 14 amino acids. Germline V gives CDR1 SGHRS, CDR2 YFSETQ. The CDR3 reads CASSSGTSRDTQYF. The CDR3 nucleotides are TGCGCCAGCAGCTCCGGGACTAGCAGAGATACGCAGTATTTT.

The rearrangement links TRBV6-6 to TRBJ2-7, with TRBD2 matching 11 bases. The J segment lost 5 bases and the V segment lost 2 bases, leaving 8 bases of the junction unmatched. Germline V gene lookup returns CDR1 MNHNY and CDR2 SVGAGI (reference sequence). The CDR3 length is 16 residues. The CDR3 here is CASSYERSGRGNEQYF. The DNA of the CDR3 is TGTGCCAGCAGTTACGAGCGTAGCGGGAGGGGCAACGAGCAGTACTTC.

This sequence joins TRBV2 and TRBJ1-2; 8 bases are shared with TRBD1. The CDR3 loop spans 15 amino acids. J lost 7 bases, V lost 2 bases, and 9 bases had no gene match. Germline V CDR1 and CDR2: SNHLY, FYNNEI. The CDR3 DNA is TGTGCCAGCAGTGAACTTGACAGGGGAGGAGGTGGCTACACCTTC. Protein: CASSELDRGGGGYTF.

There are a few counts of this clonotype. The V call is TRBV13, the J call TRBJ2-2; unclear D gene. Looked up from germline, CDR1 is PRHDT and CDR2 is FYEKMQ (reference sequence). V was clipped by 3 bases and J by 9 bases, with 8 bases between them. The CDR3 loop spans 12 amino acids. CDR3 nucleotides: TGTGCCAGCAGCTTTGTACGAAGGGAGCTGTTTTTT. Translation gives CASSFVRRELFF.

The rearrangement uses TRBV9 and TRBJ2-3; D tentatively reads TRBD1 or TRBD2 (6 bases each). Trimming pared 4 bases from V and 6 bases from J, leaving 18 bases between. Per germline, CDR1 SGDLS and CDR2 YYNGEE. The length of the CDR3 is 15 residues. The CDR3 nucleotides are TGTGCCAGCAGCCGGGGGCCGGCGAGGTCGGATACGCAGTATTTT. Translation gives CASSRGPARSDTQYF. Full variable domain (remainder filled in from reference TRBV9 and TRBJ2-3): DSGVTQTPKHLITATGQRVTLRCSPRSGDLSVYWYQQSLDQGLQFLIQYYNGEERAKGNILERFSAQQFPDLHSELNLSSLELGDSALYFCASSRGPARSDTQYFGPGTRLTVL.

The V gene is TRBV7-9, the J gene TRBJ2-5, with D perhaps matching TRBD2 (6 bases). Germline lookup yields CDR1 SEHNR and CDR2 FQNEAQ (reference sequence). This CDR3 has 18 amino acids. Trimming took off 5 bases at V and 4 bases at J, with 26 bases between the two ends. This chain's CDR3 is CASSTRDSFLFGSETQYF. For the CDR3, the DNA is TGTGCCAGCAGCACCCGGGACTCCTTTCTTTTCGGTTCAGAGACCCAGTACTTC.

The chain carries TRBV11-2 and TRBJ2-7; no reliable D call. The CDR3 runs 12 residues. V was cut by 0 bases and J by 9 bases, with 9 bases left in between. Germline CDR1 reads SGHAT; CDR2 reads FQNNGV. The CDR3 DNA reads TGTGCCAGCAGCTTAGAACGAAGAGGGCAGTACTTC. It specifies CASSLERRGQYF.

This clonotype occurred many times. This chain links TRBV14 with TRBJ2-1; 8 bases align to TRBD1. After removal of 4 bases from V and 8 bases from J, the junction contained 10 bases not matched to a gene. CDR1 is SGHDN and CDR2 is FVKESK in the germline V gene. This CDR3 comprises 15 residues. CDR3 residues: CASSLPQTGAHEQFF. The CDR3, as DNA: TGTGCCAGCAGCCTTCCCCAGACAGGGGCCCATGAGCAGTTCTTC.

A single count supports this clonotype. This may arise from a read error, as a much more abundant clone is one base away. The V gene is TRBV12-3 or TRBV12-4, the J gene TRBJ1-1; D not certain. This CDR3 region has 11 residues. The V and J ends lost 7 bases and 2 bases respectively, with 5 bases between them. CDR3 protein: CASNRNTEAFF. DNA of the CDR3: TGTGCCAGCAACAGAAACACTGAAGCTTTCTTT.

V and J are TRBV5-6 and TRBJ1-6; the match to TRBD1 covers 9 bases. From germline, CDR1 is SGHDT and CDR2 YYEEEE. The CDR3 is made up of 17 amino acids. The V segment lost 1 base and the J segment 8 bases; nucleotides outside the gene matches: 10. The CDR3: CASSLRGTGTAYSPLHF. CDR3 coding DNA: TGTGCCAGCAGCTTGAGGGGGACAGGGACTGCGTATTCACCCCTCCACTTT.

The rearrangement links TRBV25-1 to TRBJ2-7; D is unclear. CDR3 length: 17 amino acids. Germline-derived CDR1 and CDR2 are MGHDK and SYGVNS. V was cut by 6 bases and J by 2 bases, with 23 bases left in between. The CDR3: CASSPLGYGITTYEQYF. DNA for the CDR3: TGTGCCAGCAGCCCCCTGGGTTACGGCATAACCACCTACGAGCAGTACTTC.

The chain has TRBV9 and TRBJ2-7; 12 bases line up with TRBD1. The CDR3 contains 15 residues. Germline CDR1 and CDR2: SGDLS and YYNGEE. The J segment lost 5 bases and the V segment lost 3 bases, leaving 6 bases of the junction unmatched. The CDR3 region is CASSGSGTGGHEQYF. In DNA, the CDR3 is TGTGCCAGCAGCGGATCCGGGACAGGGGGCCACGAGCAGTACTTC.

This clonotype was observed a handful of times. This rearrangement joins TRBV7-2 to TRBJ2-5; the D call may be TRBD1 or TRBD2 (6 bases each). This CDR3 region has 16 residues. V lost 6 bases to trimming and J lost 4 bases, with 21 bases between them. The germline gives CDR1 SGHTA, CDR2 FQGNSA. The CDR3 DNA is TGTGCCAGCAGTCAAGTCGGGGGCGGTGGGCGAGAGACCCAGTACTTC. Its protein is CASSQVGGGGRETQYF.

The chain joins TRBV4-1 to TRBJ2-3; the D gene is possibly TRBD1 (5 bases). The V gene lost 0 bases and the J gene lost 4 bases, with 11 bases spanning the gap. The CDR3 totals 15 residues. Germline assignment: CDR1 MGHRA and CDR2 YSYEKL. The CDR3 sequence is CASSQDRRVADTQYF. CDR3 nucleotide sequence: TGCGCCAGCAGCCAAGACCGCAGGGTGGCAGATACGCAGTATTTT.

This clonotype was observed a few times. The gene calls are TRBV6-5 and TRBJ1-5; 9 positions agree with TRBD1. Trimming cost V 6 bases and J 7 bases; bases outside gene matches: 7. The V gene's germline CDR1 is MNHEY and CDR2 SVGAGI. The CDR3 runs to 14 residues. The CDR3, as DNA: TGTGCCAGCAGGCCCGGGACAGGGAAACAGCCCCAGCATTTT. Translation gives CASRPGTGKQPQHF.

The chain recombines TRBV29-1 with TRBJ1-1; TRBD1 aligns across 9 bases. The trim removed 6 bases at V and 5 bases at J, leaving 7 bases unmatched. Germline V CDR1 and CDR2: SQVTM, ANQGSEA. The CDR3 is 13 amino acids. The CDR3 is CSVKQGAGTEAFF. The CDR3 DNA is TGCAGCGTCAAACAGGGGGCCGGTACTGAAGCTTTCTTT.

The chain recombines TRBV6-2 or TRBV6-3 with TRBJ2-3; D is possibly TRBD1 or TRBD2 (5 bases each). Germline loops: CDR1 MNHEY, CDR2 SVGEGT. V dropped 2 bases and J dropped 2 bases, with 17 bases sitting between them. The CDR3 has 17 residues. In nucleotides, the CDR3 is TGTGCCAGCAGTTACGTCCGGGGCGGAGAGATCACAGATACGCAGTATTTT. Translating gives CASSYVRGGEITDTQYF.

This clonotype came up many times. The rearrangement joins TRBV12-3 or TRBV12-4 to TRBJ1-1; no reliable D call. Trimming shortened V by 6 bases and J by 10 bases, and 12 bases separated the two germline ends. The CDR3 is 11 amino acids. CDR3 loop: CASRQRIRAFF. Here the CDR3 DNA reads TGTGCCAGCAGGCAACGGATCCGAGCTTTCTTT.

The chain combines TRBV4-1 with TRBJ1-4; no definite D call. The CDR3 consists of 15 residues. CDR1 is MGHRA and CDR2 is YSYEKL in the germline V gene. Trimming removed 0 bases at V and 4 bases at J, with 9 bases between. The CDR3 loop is CASSQDPGVNEKLFF. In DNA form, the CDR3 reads TGCGCCAGCAGCCAAGATCCAGGAGTTAATGAAAAACTGTTTTTT.

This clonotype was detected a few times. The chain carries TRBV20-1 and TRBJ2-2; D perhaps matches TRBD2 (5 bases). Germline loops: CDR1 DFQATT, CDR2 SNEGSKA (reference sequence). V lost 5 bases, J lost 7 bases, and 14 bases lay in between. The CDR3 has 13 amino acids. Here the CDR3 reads CSAGSAGSGELFF. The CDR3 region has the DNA TGCAGTGCTGGATCGGCGGGTAGCGGGGAGCTGTTTTTT.

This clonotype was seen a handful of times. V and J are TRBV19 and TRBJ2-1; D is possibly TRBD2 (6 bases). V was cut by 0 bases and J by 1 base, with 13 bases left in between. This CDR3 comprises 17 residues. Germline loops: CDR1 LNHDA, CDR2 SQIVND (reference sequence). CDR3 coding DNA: TGTGCCAGTAGTATAGATGGGTTAGCGGTTTCCTACAATGAGCAGTTCTTC. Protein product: CASSIDGLAVSYNEQFF.

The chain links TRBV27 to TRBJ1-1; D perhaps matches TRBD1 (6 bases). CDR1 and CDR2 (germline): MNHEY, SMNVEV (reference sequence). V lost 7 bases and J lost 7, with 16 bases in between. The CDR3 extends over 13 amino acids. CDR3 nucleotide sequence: TGTGCCAGCATTTCAGGGACAAGATTTGAAGCTTTCTTT. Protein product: CASISGTRFEAFF.

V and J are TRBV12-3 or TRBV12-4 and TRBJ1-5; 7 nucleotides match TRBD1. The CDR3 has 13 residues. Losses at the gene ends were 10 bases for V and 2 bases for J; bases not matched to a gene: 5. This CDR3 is CATSDRGNQPQHF. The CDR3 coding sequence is TGTGCCACCTCCGACAGGGGCAATCAGCCCCAGCATTTT.

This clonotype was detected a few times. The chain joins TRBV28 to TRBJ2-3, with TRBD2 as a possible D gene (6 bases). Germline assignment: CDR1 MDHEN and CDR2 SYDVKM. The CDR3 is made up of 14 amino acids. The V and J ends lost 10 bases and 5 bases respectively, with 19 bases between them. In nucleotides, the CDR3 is TGTGCCACTCACAGGCAGGGAGCGGGAGATACGCAGTATTTT. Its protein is CATHRQGAGDTQYF. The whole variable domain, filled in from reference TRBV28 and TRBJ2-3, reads DVKVTQSSRYLVKRTGEKVFLECVQDMDHENMFWYRQDPGLGLRLIYFSYDVKMKEKGDIPEGYSVSREKKERFSLILESASTNQTSMYLCATHRQGAGDTQYFGPGTRLTVL.

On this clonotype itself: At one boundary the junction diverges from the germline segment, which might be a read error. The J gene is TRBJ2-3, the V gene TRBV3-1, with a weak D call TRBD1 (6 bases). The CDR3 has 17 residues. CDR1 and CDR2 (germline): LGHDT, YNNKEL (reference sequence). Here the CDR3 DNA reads TGTGCAAGCAGCCACCTACATGGTGTGGGGGCCCGAGATACGCAGTATTTT. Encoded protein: CASSHLHGVGARDTQYF.

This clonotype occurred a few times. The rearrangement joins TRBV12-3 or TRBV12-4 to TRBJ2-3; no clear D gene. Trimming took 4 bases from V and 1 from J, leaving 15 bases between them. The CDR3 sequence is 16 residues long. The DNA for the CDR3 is TGTGCCAGCAGTTCTATACTCGGAAGGGGCACAGATACGCAGTATTTT. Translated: CASSSILGRGTDTQYF.

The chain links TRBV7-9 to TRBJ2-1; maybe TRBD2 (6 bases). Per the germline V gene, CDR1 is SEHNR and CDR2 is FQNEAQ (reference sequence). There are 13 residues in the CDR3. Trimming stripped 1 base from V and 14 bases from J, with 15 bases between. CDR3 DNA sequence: TGTGCCAGCAGCTTAGGTGCAGGGACGGGGGAGTTCTTC. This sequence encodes CASSLGAGTGEFF.